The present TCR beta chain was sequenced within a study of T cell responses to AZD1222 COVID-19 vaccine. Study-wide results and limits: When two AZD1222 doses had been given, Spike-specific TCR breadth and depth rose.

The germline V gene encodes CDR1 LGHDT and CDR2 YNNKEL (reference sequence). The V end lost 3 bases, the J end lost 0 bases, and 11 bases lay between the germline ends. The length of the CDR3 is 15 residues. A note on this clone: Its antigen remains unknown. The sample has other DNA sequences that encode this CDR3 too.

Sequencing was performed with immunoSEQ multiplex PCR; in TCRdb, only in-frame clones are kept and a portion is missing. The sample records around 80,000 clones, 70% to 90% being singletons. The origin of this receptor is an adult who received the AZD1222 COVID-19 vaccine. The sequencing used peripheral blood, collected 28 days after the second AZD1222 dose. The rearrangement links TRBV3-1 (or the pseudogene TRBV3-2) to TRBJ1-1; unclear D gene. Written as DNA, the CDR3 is TGTGCCAGCAGCCAGAGAGACACCTTGAACACTGAAGCTTTCTTT. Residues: CASSQRDTLNTEAFF.